This is a list of T cell receptor beta chains from one sample in a study of cytomegalovirus exposure and HLA in healthy donors. This table comes from immunoSEQ multiplex PCR, and its TCRdb copy is limited to in-frame clones, with some not included. The data hold approximately 140,000 clones, with 60% to 85% observed a single time. The sequenced material came from PBMCs. The receptors were gathered from a man between 18 and 35 years old in good health and CMV-seronegative. Each CDR3 is given with its conserved first and last residue. Each record gives: CDR3 length, clone size, J gene, V gene, D gene, CDR3 protein, CDR3 DNA. The D gene is left open where the match is weak. Clone size, where shown, is once, few, many, or a class for clones that have expanded.

14 | few | TRBJ1-2 | TRBV6-6 | - | CASSYSAGEYGYTF | TGTGCCAGCAGTTACTCGGCAGGGGAGTATGGCTACACCTTC
11 | once | TRBJ1-4 | TRBV20-1 | - | CSARLPGKLFF | TGCAGTGCTAGACTCCCGGGTAAACTGTTTTTT
14 | few | TRBJ1-2 | TRBV9 | TRBD1 | CASSAGQGYYGYTF | TGTGCCAGCAGTGCGGGACAGGGCTACTATGGCTACACCTTC
12 | - | TRBJ1-1 | TRBV6-1 | - | CASRERQLEAFF | TGTGCCAGCAGGGAAAGACAGTTGGAAGCTTTCTTT
15 | - | TRBJ2-7 | TRBV9 | - | CASSAKDGSSYEQYF | TGTGCCAGCAGCGCCAAGGACGGGAGCTCCTACGAGCAGTACTTC
15 | - | TRBJ1-6 | TRBV6-5 | TRBD1 | CASNPTGRNNSPLHF | TGTGCCAGCAACCCGACAGGGAGGAATAATTCACCCCTCCACTTT
12 | - | TRBJ2-5 | TRBV7-6 | - | CASSLELETQYF | TGTGCCAGCAGCTTAGAGCTGGAGACCCAGTACTTC
13 | - | TRBJ2-7 | TRBV30 | - | CAWSPRGGHEQYF | TGTGCCTGGAGTCCCCGGGGTGGGCACGAGCAGTACTTC
14 | - | TRBJ1-1 | TRBV19 | - | CASNEGEMNTEAFF | TGTGCCAGTAATGAAGGGGAAATGAACACTGAAGCTTTCTTT
15 | - | TRBJ1-4 | TRBV19 | - | CASSAPGATNEKLFF | TGTGCCAGTAGTGCCCCAGGGGCAACTAATGAAAAACTGTTTTTT
17 | - | TRBJ2-3 | TRBV28 | TRBD2 | CASSLSGLAGATDTQYF | TGTGCCAGCAGTTTATCGGGACTAGCGGGAGCAACAGATACGCAGTATTTT
12 | few | TRBJ2-7 | TRBV7-9 | TRBD1 | CASSGTGGEQYF | TGTGCCAGCAGCGGGACAGGGGGCGAGCAGTACTTC
13 | - | TRBJ2-7 | TRBV7-9 | - | CASSLTAPYEQYF | TGTGCCAGCAGCTTGACAGCCCCCTACGAGCAGTACTTC
13 | - | TRBJ1-1 | TRBV10-1 | TRBD1 | CASSTGVDTEAFF | TGCGCCAGCTCAACAGGGGTTGACACTGAAGCTTTCTTT
11 | - | TRBJ1-2 | TRBV6-6 | - | CASRVDYGYTF | TGTGCCAGCCGGGTGGACTATGGCTACACCTTC
14 | - | TRBJ2-7 | TRBV19 | TRBD2 | CASSIGTSGGEQYF | TGTGCCAGTAGTATAGGGACTAGCGGGGGCGAGCAGTACTTC
17 | - | TRBJ1-5 | TRBV7-9 | - | CASSSPETEGGNQPQHF | TGTGCCAGCAGCTCCCCGGAAACAGAAGGTGGCAATCAGCCCCAGCATTTT
14 | - | TRBJ1-1 | TRBV5-8 | - | CASSLWGPNTEAFF | TGTGCCAGCAGCTTGTGGGGGCCGAACACTGAAGCTTTCTTT
14 | - | TRBJ2-3 | TRBV7-8 | - | CASSTQAGTDTQYF | TGTGCCAGCAGCACGCAAGCGGGCACAGATACGCAGTATTTT
17 | few | TRBJ1-1 | TRBV19 | TRBD1 | CASSSRDRGLTNTEAFF | TGTGCCAGTAGTAGCCGCGACAGGGGGCTTACGAACACTGAAGCTTTCTTT
16 | - | TRBJ2-7 | TRBV7-2 | - | CASSLGSGSPSYEQYF | TGTGCCAGCAGCTTAGGATCCGGGAGCCCTTCCTACGAGCAGTACTTC
13 | - | TRBJ1-1 | TRBV30 | - | CAWRGRGGTEAFF | TGTGCCTGGAGGGGTAGGGGGGGCACTGAAGCTTTCTTT
13 | - | TRBJ1-2 | TRBV27 | - | CASSLEQGYGYTF | TGTGCCAGCAGTTTAGAACAGGGATATGGCTACACCTTC
14 | - | TRBJ2-1 | TRBV5-1 | - | CASSLGSQDNEQFF | TGCGCCAGCAGCTTGGGATCGCAGGACAATGAGCAGTTCTTC
15 | - | TRBJ2-1 | TRBV27 | TRBD1 | CASRRAGTGLNEQFF | TGTGCCAGCAGACGTGCCGGGACAGGGCTCAATGAGCAGTTCTTC
15 | - | TRBJ2-3 | TRBV30 | TRBD2 | CACNLLAFSTDTQYF | TGTGCCTGCAACCTACTAGCGTTTAGCACAGATACGCAGTATTTT
15 | - | TRBJ1-1 | TRBV5-1 | TRBD1 | CASSQQNRGTTEAFF | TGCGCCAGCAGTCAACAAAACAGGGGGACCACTGAAGCTTTCTTT
14 | - | TRBJ1-6 | TRBV11-2 | - | CASSSTVNNSPLHF | TGTGCCAGCAGCTCGACAGTGAATAATTCACCCCTCCACTTT
15 | - | TRBJ2-1 | TRBV6-5 | TRBD1 | CASSGTELPYNEQFF | TGTGCCAGCAGCGGGACAGAATTACCCTACAATGAGCAGTTCTTC
16 | once | TRBJ2-1 | TRBV11-3 | TRBD2 | CASSLGGGLAPNEQFF | TGTGCCAGCAGCTTAGGGGGTGGACTAGCGCCCAATGAGCAGTTCTTC
19 | - | TRBJ2-7 | TRBV11-2 | - | CASSLGMTGEFMGHYEQYF | TGTGCCAGCAGCTTAGGGATGACAGGAGAGTTTATGGGGCACTACGAGCAGTACTTC